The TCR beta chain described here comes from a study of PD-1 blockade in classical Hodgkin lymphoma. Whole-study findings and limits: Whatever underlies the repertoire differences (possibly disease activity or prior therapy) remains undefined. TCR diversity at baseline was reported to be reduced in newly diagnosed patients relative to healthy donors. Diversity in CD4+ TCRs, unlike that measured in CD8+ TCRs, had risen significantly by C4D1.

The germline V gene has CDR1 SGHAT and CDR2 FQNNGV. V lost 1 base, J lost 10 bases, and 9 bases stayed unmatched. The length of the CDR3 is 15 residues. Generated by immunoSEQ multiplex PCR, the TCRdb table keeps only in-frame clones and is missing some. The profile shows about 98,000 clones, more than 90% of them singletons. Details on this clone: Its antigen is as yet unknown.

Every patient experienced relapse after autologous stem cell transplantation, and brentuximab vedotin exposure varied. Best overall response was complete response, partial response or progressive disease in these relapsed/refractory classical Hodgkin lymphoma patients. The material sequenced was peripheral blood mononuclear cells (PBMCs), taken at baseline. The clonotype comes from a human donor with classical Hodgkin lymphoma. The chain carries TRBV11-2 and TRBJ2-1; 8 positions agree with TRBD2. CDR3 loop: CASSLAPGGGMEQFF. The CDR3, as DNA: TGTGCCAGCAGCTTAGCGCCGGGAGGGGGGATGGAGCAGTTCTTC.